These 12 T cell receptor beta chains came from one sample sequenced in a study of blood T cell repertoires in COVID-19. Using immunoSEQ multiplex PCR, the repertoire was profiled, and TCRdb retains in-frame clones only, with some absent. This sample has 70,000 or so clones; roughly 90% occur once, and the top ten carry roughly 2%. The specimen sequenced was peripheral blood. Source of these receptors: a man aged 25-45 years with acute or convalescent COVID-19.

The chain uses TRBV27 and TRBJ1-4; no reliable D call. Trimming pared 10 bases from V and 0 bases from J, leaving 9 bases between. The length of the CDR3 is 13 residues. Germline-derived CDR1 and CDR2 are MNHEY and SMNVEV (reference sequence). As DNA, the CDR3 is TGTGCCACCCGGAGTGCAACTAATGAAAAACTGTTTTTT. This encodes CATRSATNEKLFF.

The CDR3, as DNA: TGTGCCAGCAGCGTGACAGGCCTCAATCAGCCCCAGCATTTT. Residues: CASSVTGLNQPQHF. J is TRBJ1-5 and V is TRBV5-4; perhaps TRBD1 as D (6 bases). Per germline, CDR1 SGHNT and CDR2 YYREEE (reference sequence). The V end lost 4 bases, the J end lost 3 bases, and 11 bases lay between the germline ends. The CDR3 is made up of 14 amino acids.

This chain connects TRBV2 to TRBJ1-5; D uncertain. The CDR3 has 15 amino acids. Germline values: CDR1 SNHLY, CDR2 FYNNEI. Trimming pared 5 bases from V and 4 bases from J, leaving 15 bases between. The CDR3: CASSSRVGINQPQHF. The CDR3 DNA is TGTGCCAGCAGTAGTCGGGTCGGGATTAATCAGCCCCAGCATTTT. The full variable domain, in which reference TRBV2 and TRBJ1-5 provide the parts outside the CDR3, is EPEVTQTPSHQVTQMGQEVILRCVPISNHLYFYWYRQILGQKVEFLVSFYNNEISEKSEIFDDQFSVERPDGSNFTLKIRSTKLEDSAMYFCASSSRVGINQPQHFGDGTRLSIL.

This clone was found a few times. This chain connects TRBV27 to TRBJ1-1, with 9 bases fitting TRBD1. Germline V gives CDR1 MNHEY, CDR2 SMNVEV (reference sequence). The CDR3 spans 15 residues. J lost 1 base, V lost 5 bases, and 5 bases had no gene match. The CDR3 nucleotides read TGTGCCAGCAGTCCGACAGGGGGTAGGAACACTGAAGCTTTCTTT. It is translated as CASSPTGGRNTEAFF.

The chain carries TRBV2 and TRBJ1-4; 7 positions match TRBD1. Germline V CDR1 and CDR2: SNHLY, FYNNEI. V shed 8 bases and J 8 bases; nucleotides not matched to a gene: 14. The CDR3 has 15 residues. CDR3 region: CASHRLRGEEEKLFF. The CDR3 DNA reads TGTGCCAGCCACCGTCTCAGGGGGGAGGAAGAAAAACTGTTTTTT.

V is TRBV5-1 and J is TRBJ2-7, with 7 bases matching TRBD2. CDR3 length: 15 amino acids. The V segment lost 4 bases and the J segment 0 bases; nucleotides outside the gene matches: 7. CDR1 is SGHRS, CDR2 YFSETQ, per germline. The CDR3, as DNA: TGCGCCAGCAGCCCGGGGGGTTTCCTCTCCTACGAGCAGTACGTC. This gives the protein CASSPGGFLSYEQYV.

The chain recombines TRBV7-6 with TRBJ1-1; TRBD1 might be the D (5 bases). The V gene's germline CDR1 is SGHVS and CDR2 FNYEAQ. V lost 0 bases, J lost 5 bases, and 10 bases lay in between. The CDR3 runs 14 residues. CDR3 protein: CASSLAGAPTEAFF. The CDR3 coding sequence is TGTGCCAGCAGCTTAGCAGGGGCTCCTACTGAAGCTTTCTTT. Together with reference TRBV7-6 and TRBJ1-1, the CDR3 gives the full variable domain: GAGVSQSPRYKVTKRGQDVALRCDPISGHVSLYWYRQALGQGPEFLTYFNYEAQQDKSGLPNDRFSAERPEGSISTLTIQRTEQRDSAMYRCASSLAGAPTEAFFGQGTRLTVV.

The chain is built from TRBV3-1 (or the pseudogene TRBV3-2) and TRBJ1-6, with 7 positions matching TRBD1. The length of the CDR3 is 14 residues. Germline V gives CDR1 LGHDT, CDR2 YNNKEL (reference sequence). Trimming cost V 1 base and J 9 bases; bases outside gene matches: 3. The CDR3 loop is CASSQGQGLSPLHF. In DNA, the CDR3 is TGTGCCAGCAGCCAAGGACAGGGCCTTTCACCCCTCCACTTT.

The rearrangement joins TRBV5-1 to TRBJ2-3; the match to TRBD2 covers 14 bases. Trimming cost V 4 bases and J 3 bases; bases outside gene matches: 4. The CDR3 runs 16 residues. Germline V gene sequence: CDR1 SGHRS, CDR2 YFSETQ. CDR3 bases: TGCGCCAGCAGCGCCCGACTAGCGGGAGGGACAGATACGCAGTATTTT. Protein: CASSARLAGGTDTQYF. Full variable domain (rest looked up from reference TRBV5-1 and TRBJ2-3): KAGVTQTPRYLIKTRGQQVTLSCSPISGHRSVSWYQQTPGQGLQFLFEYFSETQRNKGNFPGRFSGRQFSNSRSEMNVSTLELGDSALYLCASSARLAGGTDTQYFGPGTRLTVL.

This clone appeared a few times. The chain joins TRBV3-1 (or the pseudogene TRBV3-2) to TRBJ2-5; tentatively, D is TRBD2 (7 bases). Trimming stripped 2 bases from V and 7 bases from J, with 17 bases between. This CDR3 spans 15 amino acids. Germline V gene data show CDR1 as LGHDT and CDR2 as YNNKEL (reference sequence). In DNA, the CDR3 is TGTGCCAGCAGCCAATCAGGGTACAGGGAGGGGACCCAGTACTTC. Translation: CASSQSGYREGTQYF.

V and J are TRBV2 and TRBJ1-5, with unresolved D. The CDR3 is 15 amino acids. Germline CDR1 is SNHLY and CDR2 is FYNNEI. V was trimmed by 1 base and J by 4 bases, leaving 11 bases between them. For the CDR3, the DNA is TGTGCCAGCAGTGAAGATGCGGGAAGTAATCAGCCCCAGCATTTT. Residues: CASSEDAGSNQPQHF.

The chain uses TRBV19 and TRBJ1-3; D gene uncertain. This CDR3 has 14 amino acids. The germline CDR1 and CDR2 sequences are LNHDA and SQIVND (reference sequence). V gave up 5 bases and J gave up 4 bases, with 12 bases separating them. The CDR3 DNA reads TGTGCCAGTAGTTCCTTGGGGAGCGGAAACACCATATATTTT. Encoded protein: CASSSLGSGNTIYF.